This T cell receptor beta chain was recovered during a study of T cells in Graves' hyperthyroidism and ophthalmopathy. Trimming shortened V by 5 bases and J by 6 bases, and 11 bases separated the two germline ends. The CDR3 contains 11 residues. CDR1 and CDR2 from the germline V gene are DFQATT and SNEGSKA (reference sequence). Amplified TCR beta CDR3 regions came from RNA transcripts. HTBI primers were the set used in a first-round RT-PCR of the TCR CDR3. TCRdb recomputed calls from the multiplex PCR reads with MiXCR, one row per CDR3 protein. The repertoire includes about 610,000 distinct CDR3 sequences, roughly 16% of them detected once, and roughly 3.5% sits in the top ten. Each ophthalmopathy patient scored at least 3 on the Clinical Activity Score and at least 4 on NOSPECS grade, with duration under 3 months. This clonotype was recorded at least ten times.

The genes are TRBV20-1 and TRBJ2-7; TRBD2 is a possible D gene (6 bases). The sequence derives from a woman aged 35 to 49 with Graves' ophthalmopathy. The sample consisted of blood. Here the CDR3 DNA reads TGCAGTGCTCGGGCGGGGTCCGAGCAGTACTTC. This gives the protein CSARAGSEQYF.